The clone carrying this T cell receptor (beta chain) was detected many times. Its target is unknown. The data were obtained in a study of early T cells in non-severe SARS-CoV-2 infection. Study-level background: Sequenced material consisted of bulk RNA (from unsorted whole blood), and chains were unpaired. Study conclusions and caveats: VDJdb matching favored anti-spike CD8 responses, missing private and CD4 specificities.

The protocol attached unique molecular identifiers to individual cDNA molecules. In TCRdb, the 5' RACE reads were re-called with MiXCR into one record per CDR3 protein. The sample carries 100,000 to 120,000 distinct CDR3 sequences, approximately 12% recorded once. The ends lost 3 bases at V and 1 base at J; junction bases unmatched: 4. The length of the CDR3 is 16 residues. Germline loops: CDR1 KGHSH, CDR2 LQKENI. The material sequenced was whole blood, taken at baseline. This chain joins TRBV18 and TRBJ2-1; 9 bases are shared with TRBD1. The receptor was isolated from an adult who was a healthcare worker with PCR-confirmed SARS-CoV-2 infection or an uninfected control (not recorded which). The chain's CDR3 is CASSPSGQGSYNEQFF. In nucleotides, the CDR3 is TGTGCCAGCTCACCCTCGGGACAGGGTTCCTACAATGAGCAGTTCTTC.